A selection of T cell receptor beta chains follows, all from one sample in a study of blood T cells in healthy people across ages. TCRdb re-called the 5' RACE reads with MiXCR, one entry per CDR3 protein. The repertoire includes under 850,000 distinct CDR3 sequences, around 36% of them detected once, and under 15% sits in the top ten. Sequenced sample: blood. The receptor source for this set is a man between 18 and 29 years old in good health. CDR3s include the opening cysteine and the closing phenylalanine or tryptophan. D genes are given only for firm matches. Rows give clone size only sometimes, using once, few, many, or a class for an expanded clone.

CDR3 DNA	CDR3 protein	V gene	J gene	CDR3 length	D gene	clone size
TGTGCCAGCAGTATTTCGACCCCTCAGGGCACAGATACGCAGTATTTT	CASSISTPQGTDTQYF	TRBV12-3/TRBV12-4	TRBJ2-3	16	-	many
TGTGCTAGTGGTGGGGATTTGGACAATGAGCAGTTCTTC	CASGGDLDNEQFF	TRBV12-5	TRBJ2-1	13	-	few
TGCAGTGCCCCCCCCGGTAGGGACGGTAATGAAAAACTGTTTTTT	CSAPPGRDGNEKLFF	TRBV20-1	TRBJ1-4	15	-	few
TGTGCCAGCAGTAAGAGACTAGCGGGGGGTTGGTACAATGAGCAGTTCTTC	CASSKRLAGGWYNEQFF	TRBV6-1	TRBJ2-1	17	TRBD2	-
TGCGCCAGCAGCGGGGACCTCCGGGCTGCGTACTTC	CASSGDLRAAYF	TRBV5-1	TRBJ2-7	12	-	few
TGTGCCAGCAGCCAAATCGGGACTCCTCAAGAGACCCAGTACTTC	CASSQIGTPQETQYF	TRBV7-9	TRBJ2-5	15	-	many
TGTACCATCAGTGAGTGGAGGACTCCTAACACCGGGGAGCTGTTTTTT	CTISEWRTPNTGELFF	TRBV10-3	TRBJ2-2	16	-	once
TGTGCCAGCAGTAACCCTGAACAGGGAGATGGTCTGTTTTTT	CASSNPEQGDGLFF	TRBV25-1	TRBJ1-4	14	-	-
TGTGCCAGCAGTTCTCGCTCCAGGGGGAAGAGAGGCTACATCTTC	CASSSRSRGKRGYIF	TRBV12-3/TRBV12-4	TRBJ1-2	15	TRBD1	-
TGCAGTGCTAGCCCGACAGGGGGCAGCTACGAGCAGTACTTC	CSASPTGGSYEQYF	TRBV20-1	TRBJ2-7	14	TRBD1	-
TGCGCCAGCAGCCAGGACAGGGTTGGTGTAACTAATGAAAAACTGTTTTTT	CASSQDRVGVTNEKLFF	TRBV4-1	TRBJ1-4	17	TRBD1	-
TGTGCCAGCAGTCTTTCGGGGGCGCGGACTAATGAAAAACTGTTTTTT	CASSLSGARTNEKLFF	TRBV12-3/TRBV12-4	TRBJ1-4	16	-	many